This T cell receptor (beta chain) comes out of a study of blood T cell repertoires in COVID-19. Germline V gene data show CDR1 as MNHEY and CDR2 as SMNVEV (reference sequence). The CDR3 totals 14 residues. The J segment lost 3 bases and the V segment lost 0 bases, leaving 2 bases of the junction unmatched. In the original workflow: Researchers report that nucleated cell counts were estimated from reference gene primer amplification. The repertoire was sequenced with immunoSEQ multiplex PCR; TCRdb's copy has only in-frame clones and lacks some. V and J calls and clone size are those listed in that table; D and trimming were worked out from the DNA. The sample gives roughly 140,000 clones, around 81% of which show up once; roughly 8% is in the top ten.

The receptor comes from a human donor with acute or convalescent COVID-19. The donor label of this sample is uncertain. The chain recombines TRBV27 with TRBJ2-7; 7 bases line up with TRBD2. Sequenced material: peripheral blood. CDR3 sequence: CASSLSGGNYEQYV. DNA for the CDR3: TGTGCCAGCAGTTTATCGGGAGGGAACTACGAGCAGTACGTC.